This T cell receptor beta chain was identified in a study of shared clonotypes between healthy human individuals. Whole-study context: CD4 naive and memory got three plates each, CD8 naive two, CD8 memory one. The study, taken as a whole, reports: Among a few donors, roughly 5% of naive CD4 clonotypes were found in common.

Comment on this clone: Its cognate antigen is unknown.

This CDR3 contains 16 residues. Germline loops: CDR1 SGHAT, CDR2 FQNNGV. The germline V and J ends were trimmed by 0 bases and 5 bases, with 13 bases remaining between them. Repertoires were generated with immunoSEQ multiplex PCR, while TCRdb's copy carries only in-frame clones and drops some. Among some 1,400,000 clones listed, around 95% were seen once. The sample comprised naive CD4+ T cells sorted from blood. As to subset: CD45RA+ positively selected. The J gene is TRBJ2-2, the V gene TRBV11-2; TRBD1 might be the D (6 bases). This TCR derives from a man between 25 and 39 years old in good health. Written as DNA, the CDR3 is TGTGCCAGCAGCTTAGATACGGGACACCTTACCGGGGAGCTGTTTTTT. It codes for CASSLDTGHLTGELFF. The full variable domain, with the rest looked up from reference TRBV11-2 and TRBJ2-2, is EAGVAQSPRYKIIEKRQSVAFWCNPISGHATLYWYQQILGQGPKLLIQFQNNGVVDDSQLPKDRFSAERLKGVDSTLKIQPAKLEDSAVYLCASSLDTGHLTGELFFGEGSRLTVL.